The rows below give T cell receptor beta chains drawn from one sample of a study of cytomegalovirus exposure and HLA in healthy donors. Measured with immunoSEQ multiplex PCR; TCRdb has only the in-frame clones, and not every one. The top ten hold about 2.2% of the sample, which has about 180,000 clones, approximately 82% seen once. Sequenced sample: PBMCs. All receptors derive from a woman aged 25 to 39 in good health and CMV-seronegative. Each CDR3 is given with its conserved first and last residue. Each record gives: J gene, clone size, D gene, V gene, CDR3 protein, CDR3 DNA. The D gene is left open where the match is weak. Not all rows give a size; the values are once, few, many and, for expanded clones, a class.

TRBJ1-3 NA NA TRBV21-1 CARGQVPGNTIYF TGTGCCAGGGGACAGGTGCCTGGAAACACCATATATTTT
TRBJ2-3 NA TRBD1 TRBV27 CASTRDRVTDTQYF TGTGCCAGCACCCGGGACAGAGTCACAGATACGCAGTATTTT
TRBJ1-1 NA TRBD1 TRBV5-1 CASSYQGAIPMNTEAFF TGCGCCAGCAGCTACCAGGGGGCGATACCTATGAACACTGAAGCTTTCTTT
TRBJ1-1 NA NA TRBV27 CASSLSVYTEAFF TGTGCCAGCAGTTTATCCGTATACACTGAAGCTTTCTTT
TRBJ1-5 few NA TRBV10-2 CASRPQRGQPQHF TGCGCCAGCAGGCCGCAGAGGGGGCAGCCCCAGCATTTT
TRBJ2-4 once TRBD1 TRBV27 CASSSVGTAENSQYF TGTGCCAGCAGTTCAGTCGGGACAGCCGAAAACAGTCAGTACTTC
TRBJ2-7 NA TRBD1 TRBV11-3 CASSPEGQDPSYEQYF TGTGCCAGCAGCCCGGAGGGACAGGACCCCTCCTACGAGCAGTACTTC
TRBJ2-5 NA NA TRBV11-2 CASSLRQPSTQYF TGTGCCAGCAGCTTAAGACAGCCGTCGACCCAGTACTTC
TRBJ2-7 NA TRBD1 TRBV7-9 CASSSRDRGSEQYF TGTGCCAGCAGCAGCCGGGACAGGGGGAGCGAGCAGTACTTC
TRBJ1-1 NA NA TRBV6-1 CASFGYTEAFF TGTGCCAGCTTCGGGTACACTGAAGCTTTCTTT
TRBJ2-1 few TRBD1 TRBV7-2 CASSLAPSRTGNNEQFF TGTGCCAGCAGCTTAGCGCCTTCCAGGACAGGGAACAATGAGCAGTTCTTC
TRBJ2-6 NA TRBD1 TRBV15 CATSSVRDRGSGANVLTF TGTGCCACCAGCAGTGTCCGGGACAGGGGTTCCGGGGCCAACGTCCTGACTTTC
TRBJ2-2 NA TRBD2 TRBV28 CASRKLAGGPLFTGELFF TGTGCCAGCAGAAAATTAGCGGGAGGGCCTTTGTTCACCGGGGAGCTGTTTTTT
TRBJ2-3 few NA TRBV27 CASRKRETSTDTQYF TGTGCCAGCAGAAAACGGGAGACCAGCACAGATACGCAGTATTTT
TRBJ2-5 NA NA TRBV18 CASSRVHGTLKETQYF TGTGCCAGCTCACGTGTACACGGGACACTGAAAGAGACCCAGTACTTC
TRBJ2-3 few NA TRBV10-2 CASSGIDRRTSDTQYF TGCGCCAGCAGTGGTATCGACAGGCGGACCTCTGATACGCAGTATTTT
TRBJ2-3 few TRBD1 TRBV2 CASSVDRGAQDTQYF TGTGCCAGCAGTGTCGACAGGGGTGCTCAAGATACGCAGTATTTT
TRBJ1-2 NA NA TRBV7-2 CASSSGDYGYTF TGTGCCAGCAGCTCAGGGGACTATGGCTACACCTTC
TRBJ2-6 NA TRBD1 TRBV11-2 CASGLKAGGFGANVLTF TGTGCCAGCGGGCTTAAAGCAGGGGGCTTTGGGGCCAACGTCCTGACTTTC
TRBJ1-6 NA NA TRBV7-8 CASSLGQPDSPLHF TGTGCCAGCAGCTTAGGACAGCCCGATTCACCCCTCCACTTT
TRBJ1-1 NA NA TRBV5-4 CASSLWEGVDTEAFF TGTGCCAGCAGCTTGTGGGAAGGGGTGGACACTGAAGCTTTCTTT
TRBJ2-7 NA NA TRBV15 CATSREGVSYEQYF TGTGCCACCAGTAGGGAGGGGGTATCCTACGAGCAGTACTTC
TRBJ1-5 once TRBD1 TRBV19 CASSKGSGGLNQPQHF TGTGCCAGTAGTAAGGGGTCAGGGGGCCTCAATCAGCCCCAGCATTTT
TRBJ2-3 NA TRBD1 TRBV4-3 CASSQEDRGFTDTQYF TGCGCCAGCAGCCAAGAGGACAGGGGGTTCACAGATACGCAGTATTTT
TRBJ1-6 NA NA TRBV28 CASSLWEGNSPLHF TGTGCCAGCAGTTTATGGGAGGGCAATTCACCCCTCCACTTT
TRBJ1-2 once TRBD1 TRBV19 CASSERQGGLSGYTF TGTGCCAGTAGTGAACGACAGGGGGGACTTTCAGGCTACACCTTC
TRBJ2-7 NA TRBD1 TRBV28 CASSPDGTGGYEQYF TGTGCCAGCAGTCCCGACGGGACAGGGGGTTACGAGCAGTACTTC
TRBJ2-3 NA TRBD2 TRBV5-6 CASSGGLAGGLDFSDTQYF TGTGCCAGCAGCGGGGGACTAGCGGGGGGCCTAGATTTTTCAGATACGCAGTATTTT
TRBJ1-1 NA TRBD1 TRBV7-2 CASSLGTGMNTEAFF TGTGCCAGCAGCTTAGGGACAGGGATGAACACTGAAGCTTTCTTT
TRBJ2-7 NA TRBD1 TRBV7-8 CASSLPGPGQGAYEQYF TGTGCCAGCAGCTTACCAGGTCCGGGACAGGGGGCATACGAGCAGTACTTC
TRBJ1-4 NA TRBD1 TRBV25-1 CASSDGQGGEKLFF TGTGCCAGCAGTGACGGACAGGGGGGTGAAAAACTGTTTTTT
TRBJ2-5 NA TRBD1 TRBV6-5 CASTYGDREETQYF TGTGCCAGCACCTACGGGGACAGGGAAGAGACCCAGTACTTC
TRBJ1-5 NA NA TRBV6-6 CASSYSGSRVGQPQHF TGTGCCAGCAGTTACTCCGGTAGCAGGGTCGGTCAGCCCCAGCATTTT
TRBJ1-1 NA NA TRBV29-1 CSVEDQGGDREAFF TGCAGCGTTGAAGATCAGGGAGGGGATAGGGAAGCTTTCTTT
TRBJ1-2 NA TRBD1 TRBV28 CASSLRDRLVHGYTF TGTGCCAGCAGCCTAAGGGACAGATTGGTTCATGGCTACACCTTC
TRBJ1-4 NA TRBD1 TRBV6-6 CASSYGTGRNEKLFF TGTGCCAGCAGTTATGGGACAGGCAGGAATGAAAAACTGTTTTTT
TRBJ2-2 once NA TRBV25-1 CASARGGELFF TGTGCCAGCGCACGAGGCGGGGAGCTGTTTTTT
TRBJ1-4 NA NA TRBV7-9 CASSWQGRSNEKLFF TGTGCCAGCAGCTGGCAGGGTCGATCTAATGAAAAACTGTTTTTT
TRBJ2-3 NA NA TRBV11-3 CASSIQGPSTDTQYF TGTGCCAGCAGTATACAGGGCCCTAGCACAGATACGCAGTATTTT
TRBJ2-6 NA TRBD1 TRBV5-8 CASRYWLGQGARGANVLTF TGTGCCAGCAGATATTGGCTTGGACAGGGGGCGAGGGGGGCCAACGTCCTGACTTTC
TRBJ1-2 NA NA TRBV7-2 CASSLVLGSPNYGYTF TGTGCCAGCAGCTTAGTGCTGGGCTCGCCTAACTATGGCTACACCTTC
TRBJ1-1 NA NA TRBV27 CASRDEMAGKAFF TGTGCCAGCAGAGACGAGATGGCAGGAAAAGCTTTCTTT